One and the same sample provided the 14 T cell receptor beta chains below, sequenced in a study of blood T cell repertoires in COVID-19. Profiling relied on immunoSEQ multiplex PCR, and the TCRdb table lists in-frame clones only, not all of them. The sample records some 70,000 clones, approximately 90% being singletons. Sequences were obtained from peripheral blood. The receptor source for this set is a man aged 55 to 70 with acute or convalescent COVID-19.

The rearrangement joins TRBV9 to TRBJ1-6, with TRBD1 matching over 7 bases. The V and J ends lost 4 bases and 6 bases, in that order; junction bases with no gene match: 4. The CDR3 contains 14 residues. Looked up from germline, CDR1 is SGDLS and CDR2 is YYNGEE. CDR3: CASSLGTANSPLHF. The CDR3 DNA follows: TGTGCCAGCAGCTTGGGGACAGCTAATTCACCCCTCCACTTT.

This rearrangement joins TRBV29-1 to TRBJ1-6, with TRBD1 identical over 7 bases. The CDR3 spans 15 residues. The J segment lost 0 bases and the V segment lost 5 bases, leaving 4 bases of the junction unmatched. The germline CDR1 and CDR2 sequences are SQVTM and ANQGSEA. The CDR3 region is CSVRQGSSYNSPLHF. CDR3 nucleotide sequence: TGCAGCGTTCGACAGGGAAGCTCCTATAATTCACCCCTCCACTTT.

CDR3 nucleotide sequence: TGCGCCAGCAGAAGGAGGATCCAAGAGACCCAGTACTTC. The encoded protein is CASRRRIQETQYF. This rearrangement joins TRBV5-1 to TRBJ2-5; a weak D match, TRBD2 (5 bases). Trimming took off 5 bases at V and 1 base at J, with 9 bases between the two ends. CDR1 is SGHRS and CDR2 is YFSETQ in the germline V gene. The CDR3 contains 13 residues.

This chain uses TRBV5-1 with TRBJ1-2; TRBD1 agrees at 7 bases. The CDR3 runs 14 residues. Germline V gene lookup returns CDR1 SGHRS and CDR2 YFSETQ. The V and J ends lost 0 bases and 3 bases, in that order; junction bases with no gene match: 2. CDR3 sequence (DNA): TGCGCCAGCAGCTTGGCTGGGACAGACTATGGCTACACCTTC. Encoded protein: CASSLAGTDYGYTF.

This clone was seen a handful of times. This CDR3 reads CASSPPFRTGETGAFF. CDR3 sequence (DNA): TGTGCCAGCAGCCCTCCTTTCCGGACAGGGGAAACAGGAGCTTTCTTT. The chain is built from TRBV7-9 and TRBJ1-1; 9 bases agree with TRBD1. The germline gives CDR1 SEHNR, CDR2 FQNEAQ (reference sequence). The CDR3 runs 16 residues. V dropped 5 bases and J dropped 10; count of bases not matched to a gene: 17. Together with reference TRBV7-9 and TRBJ1-1, the CDR3 gives the full variable domain: DTGVSQNPRHKITKRGQNVTFRCDPISEHNRLYWYRQTLGQGPEFLTYFQNEAQLEKSRLLSDRFSAERPKGSFSTLEIQRTEQGDSAMYLCASSPPFRTGETGAFFGQGTRLTVV.

This clone was seen more than once but under ten times. V gene TRBV9 combines with J gene TRBJ1-1, with D maybe TRBD1 (6 bases). Trimming left V 0 bases short and J 0 bases short, with 15 bases between. The CDR3 has 17 residues. Germline CDR1 reads SGDLS; CDR2 reads YYNGEE. The CDR3 region has the DNA TGTGCCAGCAGCGTAGAAAGCAGGGGACCTTTGAACACTGAAGCTTTCTTT. It specifies CASSVESRGPLNTEAFF.

J is TRBJ1-5 and V is TRBV5-1; D gene uncertain. V dropped 7 bases and J dropped 0 bases, with 8 bases sitting between them. Per the germline V gene, CDR1 is SGHRS and CDR2 is YFSETQ. The CDR3 is 13 residues long. The CDR3 loop reads CASARDSNQPQHF. The CDR3 DNA reads as TGCGCCAGCGCCCGGGATAGCAATCAGCCCCAGCATTTT. Looking up the rest from reference TRBV5-1 and TRBJ1-5 gives the full variable domain: KAGVTQTPRYLIKTRGQQVTLSCSPISGHRSVSWYQQTPGQGLQFLFEYFSETQRNKGNFPGRFSGRQFSNSRSEMNVSTLELGDSALYLCASARDSNQPQHFGDGTRLSIL.

This clone was counted between two and nine times. The chain joins TRBV27 to TRBJ1-6; D is possibly TRBD1 (5 bases). Germline loops: CDR1 MNHEY, CDR2 SMNVEV (reference sequence). Trimming shortened V by 4 bases and J by 6 bases, and 13 bases separated the two germline ends. This CDR3 comprises 15 residues. CDR3 sequence (DNA): TGTGCCAGCAGTTCCTCCAGGGTGGGTAATTCACCCCTCCACTTT. It is translated as CASSSSRVGNSPLHF.

CDR3: CSASHQSGTGGVSFRGYTF. In DNA form, the CDR3 reads TGCAGTGCTAGTCACCAATCTGGGACAGGGGGCGTGAGTTTTCGGGGCTACACCTTC. V usage is TRBV20-1 and J usage is TRBJ1-2, with TRBD1 matching 12 bases. With V trimmed by 3 bases and J by 8 bases, 22 bases remained unmatched. The CDR3 runs 19 residues. The germline V gene has CDR1 DFQATT and CDR2 SNEGSKA (reference sequence).

As regards this clone: Compared with germline, one end of the junction differs, possibly owing to a read error. V and J are TRBV3-1 (or the pseudogene TRBV3-2) and TRBJ2-7, with D perhaps TRBD1 (6 bases). Germline CDR1 is LGHDT and CDR2 is YNNKEL (reference sequence). CDR3 length: 12 residues. CDR3 region: CASSQGIGAGVF. CDR3 sequence (DNA): TGTGCCAGCAGCCAAGGGATCGGGGCAGGGGTTTTC.

The V and J genes are TRBV24-1 and TRBJ2-1; D is ambiguous. This CDR3 region has 13 residues. V was pared by 2 bases and J by 9 bases, with 10 bases between. The germline V gene encodes CDR1 KGHDR and CDR2 SFDVKD. This CDR3 reads CATSDSDRLEQFF. The CDR3 coding sequence is TGTGCCACCAGTGATTCGGATAGACTTGAGCAGTTCTTC.

The chain joins TRBV5-1 to TRBJ1-2, with D tentatively TRBD1 (6 bases). The CDR3 runs to 15 residues. Trimming stripped 2 bases from V and 3 bases from J, with 14 bases between. Germline V lookup: CDR1 SGHRS, CDR2 YFSETQ. The CDR3 sequence is CASSLRTGQDYGYTF. The DNA of the CDR3 is TGCGCCAGCAGCTTACGTACAGGGCAGGACTATGGCTACACCTTC.

The V gene is TRBV3-1 (or the pseudogene TRBV3-2), the J gene TRBJ1-1; D gene unclear. Trimming left V 4 bases short and J 4 bases short, with 10 bases between. Germline assignment: CDR1 LGHDT and CDR2 YNNKEL (reference sequence). This CDR3 has 13 amino acids. CDR3: CASSLPRGTEAFF. CDR3 sequence (DNA): TGTGCCAGCAGCCTCCCGCGGGGCACTGAAGCTTTCTTT.

The V call is TRBV18, the J call TRBJ2-7, with D possibly TRBD1 on 5 matching bases. Trimming removed 2 bases at V and 3 bases at J, with 11 bases between. The CDR3 extends over 14 amino acids. In germline, CDR1 is KGHSH, CDR2 LQKENI. CDR3 nucleotides: TGTGCCAGCTCACCAGTCCCAGGGCACTACGAGCAGTACTTC. Protein: CASSPVPGHYEQYF.